One sample yielded the 27 T cell receptor beta chains listed below, sequenced in a study of blood T cell repertoires in COVID-19. Data came from immunoSEQ multiplex PCR; TCRdb stores just in-frame clones and leaves some out. This table holds roughly 280,000 clones, 70% to 90% found once. Sample: peripheral blood. Every receptor here comes from a woman in her seventies with acute or convalescent COVID-19.

This clone was seen a few times. This chain joins TRBV2 and TRBJ2-7; D is ambiguous. CDR1 and CDR2 (germline): SNHLY, FYNNEI. Trimming shortened V by 7 bases and J by 2 bases, and 9 bases separated the two germline ends. The CDR3 consists of 12 residues. CDR3 sequence reads: CASNRSPYEQYF. CDR3 DNA: TGTGCCAGCAATCGGAGCCCCTACGAGCAGTACTTC.

The J gene is TRBJ2-7, the V gene TRBV30; the match to TRBD2 covers 8 bases. Germline V gene lookup returns CDR1 GTSNPN and CDR2 SVGIG (reference sequence). The CDR3 loop spans 14 amino acids. Trimming at V came to 0 bases and at J to 4 bases, leaving 5 bases not matched to a gene. As DNA, the CDR3 is TGTGCCTGGAGTGTACCCGGGGGGGGGTACGAGCAGTACTTC. Translation gives CAWSVPGGGYEQYF.

V and J are TRBV27 and TRBJ2-2; 11 positions agree with TRBD1. The germline V gene encodes CDR1 MNHEY and CDR2 SMNVEV (reference sequence). V gave up 3 bases and J gave up 0 bases; unmatched junction bases: 3. This CDR3 is built from 17 residues. The CDR3 nucleotides read TGTGCCAGCAGTTTGGTGGGACAGGGGGCGAACACCGGGGAGCTGTTTTTT. Protein: CASSLVGQGANTGELFF.

This chain links TRBV28 with TRBJ1-2; 8 bases map to TRBD1. The V gene end was trimmed by 10 bases and the J gene end by 0 bases; junction bases not matched to a gene: 4. This CDR3 comprises 13 residues. The V gene's germline CDR1 is MDHEN and CDR2 SYDVKM. CDR3 DNA: TGTGCCACCACAGGGGGAGCTAACTATGGCTACACCTTC. Translation: CATTGGANYGYTF.

This chain uses TRBV24-1 with TRBJ2-1, with TRBD1 identical over 7 bases. Trimming cost V 4 bases and J 7 bases; bases outside gene matches: 6. The V gene's germline CDR1 is KGHDR and CDR2 SFDVKD. The CDR3 is 14 residues long. The CDR3 here is CATSDSGTVNEQFF. In DNA form, the CDR3 reads TGTGCCACCAGTGACTCCGGGACAGTAAATGAGCAGTTCTTC.

The rearrangement joins TRBV21-1 to TRBJ2-7; the table's D call, TRBD1, was not checked against the DNA. TRBV21-1 is given as a pseudogene. The CDR3 covers 12 residues. CDR3 coding DNA: TGTGCCAGCAGCATTCCACAGGGAAGCAGAGGATTC. This encodes CASSIPQGSRGF.

For the CDR3, the DNA is TGCGCCAGCAGCGCCGGGACAGGGAGAGAAAAACTGTTTTTT. Amino acids: CASSAGTGREKLFF. V usage is TRBV4-1 and J usage is TRBJ1-4, with 9 bases fitting TRBD1. This CDR3 is 14 amino acids long. Trimming cost V 5 bases and J 8 bases; bases outside gene matches: 6. The germline gives CDR1 MGHRA, CDR2 YSYEKL.

This chain uses TRBV15 with TRBJ2-5; D gene unclear. This CDR3 is built from 13 residues. CDR1 is LNHNV, CDR2 YYDKDF, per germline (reference sequence). V was trimmed by 1 base and J by 5 bases, leaving 8 bases between them. The CDR3 reads CATSRVTRETQYF. The CDR3, as DNA: TGTGCCACCAGCAGAGTCACCCGGGAGACCCAGTACTTC.

This chain connects TRBV30 to TRBJ1-5; D unclear. CDR1 GTSNPN and CDR2 SVGIG come from the germline V gene (reference sequence). This CDR3 region has 13 residues. V was pared by 0 bases and J by 7 bases, with 10 bases between. CDR3 coding DNA: TGTGCCTGGAGTGTTGGCGGCCAACAGCCCCAGCATTTT. It codes for CAWSVGGQQPQHF. The full variable domain, rest sourced from reference TRBV30 and TRBJ1-5, is SQTIHQWPATLVQPVGSPLSLECTVEGTSNPNLYWYRQAAGRGLQLLFYSVGIGQISSEVPQNLSASRPQDRQFILSSKKLLLSDSGFYLCAWSVGGQQPQHFGDGTRLSIL.

V is TRBV11-2 and J is TRBJ2-3; 13 bases match TRBD2. CDR3 size: 17 residues. CDR1 SGHAT and CDR2 FQNNGV come from the germline V gene. V trimming: 0 bases; J trimming: 4 bases; junction bases outside the gene matches: 4. The DNA for the CDR3 is TGTGCCAGCAGCTTAGAGGGGACTAGCGGGGCGGCAGATACGCAGTATTTT. It codes for CASSLEGTSGAADTQYF.

A note on this clone: The same CDR3 also results from other DNA sequences found in this sample. The chain combines TRBV19 with TRBJ1-1; D unresolved. The CDR3 has 14 amino acids. Germline V CDR1 and CDR2: LNHDA, SQIVND (reference sequence). The ends were cut back, 0 bases at V and 2 bases at J, with 7 bases in the middle. CDR3 amino acids: CASSIDRGNTEAFF. For the CDR3, the DNA is TGTGCCAGTAGTATAGATCGGGGAAACACTGAAGCTTTCTTT.

This chain connects TRBV4-2 to TRBJ2-7, with a weak D call TRBD1 (5 bases). Germline V lookup: CDR1 LGHNA, CDR2 YNFKEQ. The V end was cut by 4 bases, the J end by 2 bases, with 15 bases between. CDR3 size: 15 residues. The CDR3 DNA is TGTGCCAGCAGCCTCCGAAGGGGTGGGGCCTACGAGCAGTACTTC. It yields the protein CASSLRRGGAYEQYF.

This chain connects TRBV5-6 to TRBJ1-1; 7 bases fit TRBD1. The CDR3 runs 12 residues. The germline gives CDR1 SGHDT, CDR2 YYEEEE. The trim removed 3 bases at V and 6 bases at J, leaving 2 bases unmatched. The CDR3 loop is CASSWGQSEAFF. CDR3 coding DNA: TGTGCCAGCAGCTGGGGACAGTCTGAAGCTTTCTTT.

This chain connects TRBV5-1 to TRBJ1-4; possible D gene TRBD1, 6 bases. CDR1 is SGHRS, CDR2 YFSETQ, per germline. With 1 base removed from V and 4 bases from J, the gap between germline ends came to 11 bases. The CDR3 is 15 residues long. The CDR3 protein is CASSLKRGGNEKLFF. The CDR3 nucleotides read TGCGCCAGCAGCTTGAAGAGGGGGGGTAATGAAAAACTGTTTTTT.

The chain links TRBV7-9 to TRBJ1-1; no clear D. With 3 bases removed from V and 5 bases from J, the gap between germline ends came to 13 bases. Germline CDR1 and CDR2: SEHNR and FQNEAQ (reference sequence). The CDR3 length is 14 residues. CDR3 region: CASSFPGRETEAFF. CDR3 in DNA: TGTGCCAGCAGCTTTCCGGGGAGGGAGACTGAAGCTTTCTTT. The full variable domain, rest sourced from reference TRBV7-9 and TRBJ1-1, is DTGVSQNPRHKITKRGQNVTFRCDPISEHNRLYWYRQTLGQGPEFLTYFQNEAQLEKSRLLSDRFSAERPKGSFSTLEIQRTEQGDSAMYLCASSFPGRETEAFFGQGTRLTVV.

The chain uses TRBV7-3 and TRBJ2-1; the D is unclear. The CDR3 is 13 residues long. The ends were cut back, 3 bases at V and 4 bases at J, with 7 bases in the middle. Germline CDR1 SGHTA, CDR2 FQGTGA. The CDR3 spells CASSLQYYNEQFF. CDR3 coding DNA: TGTGCCAGCAGCTTGCAGTATTACAATGAGCAGTTCTTC.

The CDR3 bases are TGTGCCAGCAGCCCACGCTCTAGCGGGGGCCCAGATACGCAGTATTTT. Translation: CASSPRSSGGPDTQYF. The chain joins TRBV7-9 to TRBJ2-3, with 10 bases aligning to TRBD2. V trimming: 5 bases; J trimming: 4 bases; junction bases outside the gene matches: 9. This CDR3 spans 16 amino acids. Germline values: CDR1 SEHNR, CDR2 FQNEAQ (reference sequence).

This clone was seen once. The J gene is TRBJ1-6, the V gene TRBV5-6; maybe TRBD1 (5 bases). CDR1 is SGHDT and CDR2 is YYEEEE in the germline V gene. Trimming removed 4 bases at V and 1 base at J, with 21 bases between. The length of the CDR3 is 19 residues. The CDR3 nucleotides are TGTGCCAGCAGCGGGGAGACCGAGCCAGGGAGGTCCTATAATTCACCCCTCCACTTT. This sequence encodes CASSGETEPGRSYNSPLHF.

The rearrangement uses TRBV28 and TRBJ1-2; 8 positions match TRBD1. This CDR3 is built from 12 residues. Germline CDR1 and CDR2: MDHEN and SYDVKM. V gave up 10 bases and J gave up 8 bases; unmatched junction bases: 9. CDR3 sequence (DNA): TGTGCCACCACGGTCAGGGGGCAAGGCTACACCTTC. This codes for CATTVRGQGYTF.

The chain employs TRBV19 and TRBJ2-7; D is perhaps TRBD2 (5 bases). Trimming stripped 5 bases from V and 3 bases from J, with 14 bases between. This CDR3 contains 14 residues. The germline V gene encodes CDR1 LNHDA and CDR2 SQIVND (reference sequence). Here the CDR3 DNA reads TGTGCCAGTAGTCGATCTGGACTGGGCTACGAGCAGTACTTC. The encoded protein is CASSRSGLGYEQYF. The full variable domain, rest sourced from reference TRBV19 and TRBJ2-7, is DGGITQSPKYLFRKEGQNVTLSCEQNLNHDAMYWYRQDPGQGLRLIYYSQIVNDFQKGDIAEGYSVSREKKESFPLTVTSAQKNPTAFYLCASSRSGLGYEQYFGPGTRLTVT.

This rearrangement joins TRBV29-1 to TRBJ2-1, with 7 bases aligning to TRBD1. Germline V lookup: CDR1 SQVTM, CDR2 ANQGSEA. V was clipped by 4 bases and J by 6 bases; unmatched bases: 12. There are 15 residues in the CDR3. CDR3 sequence reads: CSVVPGQARGNEQFF. Written as DNA, the CDR3 is TGCAGCGTTGTACCCGGACAGGCCCGAGGCAATGAGCAGTTCTTC.

The rearrangement uses TRBV9 and TRBJ2-5; tentative D call: TRBD2 (6 bases). Germline values: CDR1 SGDLS, CDR2 YYNGEE. Trimming cost V 5 bases and J 5 bases, with 19 bases left between them. This CDR3 spans 15 amino acids. The CDR3 DNA reads as TGTGCCAGCAGTCGGGACTCATCCGAACAGGAGACCCAGTACTTC. This encodes CASSRDSSEQETQYF.

CDR3 nucleotide sequence: TGTGCCAGCAGAACGACAGGGTACGAGCAGTACTTC. It specifies CASRTTGYEQYF. The V gene is TRBV6-6, the J gene TRBJ2-7, with 7 bases aligning to TRBD1. The ends lost 6 bases at V and 4 bases at J; junction bases unmatched: 3. This CDR3 comprises 12 residues. Germline values: CDR1 MNHNY, CDR2 SVGAGI (reference sequence).

The chain joins TRBV9 to TRBJ2-1, with TRBD2 matching over 11 bases. V lost 2 bases to trimming and J lost 4 bases; unmatched junction nucleotides: 2. The CDR3 is made up of 15 amino acids. Germline V gene sequence: CDR1 SGDLS, CDR2 YYNGEE. The CDR3 region has the DNA TGTGCCAGCAGCGTTCTAGCGGGGGGTTACAATGAGCAGTTCTTC. Protein product: CASSVLAGGYNEQFF.

The V and J genes are TRBV28 and TRBJ2-5; a possible D gene is TRBD2 (5 bases). This CDR3 comprises 17 residues. Between the trimmed V and J ends, which lost 3 bases and 0 bases, there was a span of 17 bases. CDR1 MDHEN and CDR2 SYDVKM come from the germline V gene. CDR3 protein: CASSFGLAAAYQETQYF. In nucleotides, the CDR3 is TGTGCCAGCAGTTTTGGGCTGGCAGCGGCCTACCAAGAGACCCAGTACTTC.

This chain joins TRBV3-1 (or the pseudogene TRBV3-2) and TRBJ2-5; the D is unclear. V was cut by 8 bases and J by 5 bases, with 12 bases left in between. The germline V gene encodes CDR1 LGHDT and CDR2 YNNKEL (reference sequence). The CDR3 totals 12 residues. The CDR3 loop is CASRDSRETQYF. DNA of the CDR3: TGTGCCAGCCGCGATTCCCGGGAGACCCAGTACTTC.

J is TRBJ1-6 and V is TRBV4-1, with 7 bases aligning to TRBD1. The CDR3 is made up of 16 amino acids. The V gene's germline CDR1 is MGHRA and CDR2 YSYEKL. Unmatched junction bases numbered 10, after V lost 1 base and J lost 10 bases. The CDR3 DNA is TGCGCCAGCAGCCAAGCCCCTAGGGGGCGAGGATCACCCCTCCACTTT. Translated: CASSQAPRGRGSPLHF.